Following are 10 T cell receptor beta chains from one sample sequenced in a study of T cells in localized non-small cell lung cancer. Only in-frame clones appear in the TCRdb table, and some are missing; sequencing was by immunoSEQ multiplex PCR. The sample records fewer than 3,000 clones, 17% being singletons. The sample here was lung tumor tissue, taken before any cancer treatment. Source of these receptors: a woman aged 40-69 years with stage II lung adenocarcinoma.

J is TRBJ2-7 and V is TRBV29-1; tentatively, D is TRBD1 (6 bases). Trimming removed 4 bases at V and 0 bases at J, with 10 bases between. The CDR3 has 13 residues. The germline gives CDR1 SQVTM, CDR2 ANQGSEA. CDR3: CSVAGQTSYEQYF. The CDR3 region has the DNA TGCAGCGTTGCCGGACAGACCTCCTACGAGCAGTACTTC.

This clone was counted between two and nine times. The chain has TRBV28 and TRBJ1-2; TRBD1 is a possible D gene (5 bases). The CDR3 is 16 residues long. V was pared by 5 bases and J by 9 bases, with 25 bases between. The germline gives CDR1 MDHEN, CDR2 SYDVKM. CDR3 residues: CASSHQPGPITRRYTF. CDR3 coding DNA: TGTGCCAGCAGTCACCAACCGGGACCCATAACGCGTCGCTACACCTTC.

The gene calls are TRBV28 and TRBJ1-5; D might be TRBD1 (5 bases). Between the trimmed V and J ends, which lost 10 bases and 6 bases, there was a span of 13 bases. The CDR3 is made up of 12 amino acids. CDR1 is MDHEN, CDR2 SYDVKM, per germline. The CDR3 loop is CAIGDPTQPQHF. The CDR3 DNA sequence: TGTGCCATCGGGGACCCCACTCAGCCCCAGCATTTT.

V usage is TRBV9 and J usage is TRBJ1-2; TRBD1 might be the D (6 bases). Germline V gives CDR1 SGDLS, CDR2 YYNGEE. Trimming cost V 6 bases and J 1 base, with 16 bases left between them. This CDR3 has 15 amino acids. The CDR3 loop reads CASIPPDRSNYGYTF. The CDR3 nucleotides read TGTGCCAGCATCCCGCCCGACAGGAGTAACTATGGCTACACCTTC.

Relative to its sample, this clone is medium-sized. V gene TRBV11-3 combines with J gene TRBJ2-1; D is possibly TRBD1 or TRBD2 (6 bases each). The CDR3 contains 16 residues. Trimming pared 1 base from V and 5 bases from J, leaving 15 bases between. Germline V gene data show CDR1 as SGHNT and CDR2 as YENEEA. CDR3 residues: CASSLVVGGGDNEQFF. The CDR3 nucleotides are TGTGCCAGCAGCTTAGTAGTGGGGGGCGGAGACAATGAGCAGTTCTTC.

This clone was seen a handful of times. V is TRBV28 and J is TRBJ2-7; D may be TRBD2 (6 bases). The germline CDR1 and CDR2 sequences are MDHEN and SYDVKM. The length of the CDR3 is 16 residues. The V and J ends lost 7 bases and 4 bases respectively, with 23 bases between them. The CDR3 coding sequence is TGTGCCAGCAACCCGGCCGTCGGGGGTGGGAGTTACGAGCAGTACTTC. This encodes CASNPAVGGGSYEQYF.

This clone turned up a few times. V gene TRBV19 combines with J gene TRBJ1-1; no reliable D call. Germline CDR1 LNHDA, CDR2 SQIVND (reference sequence). V was cut by 7 bases and J by 2 bases, with 8 bases left in between. The CDR3 totals 12 residues. In nucleotides, the CDR3 is TGTGCCAGTAACAACGTTAACACTGAAGCTTTCTTT. Its translation: CASNNVNTEAFF.

The genes are TRBV19 and TRBJ1-5, with D unclear. In germline, CDR1 is LNHDA, CDR2 SQIVND (reference sequence). Trimming pared 3 bases from V and 1 base from J, leaving 7 bases between. CDR3 length equals 14 residues. The CDR3 loop reads CASSILVSNQPQHF. The CDR3 DNA sequence: TGTGCCAGTAGTATTTTGGTGAGCAATCAGCCCCAGCATTTT.

This clone came up a few times. This chain joins TRBV11-3 and TRBJ1-5; 7 bases agree with TRBD1. Trimming at V came to 0 bases and at J to 4 bases, leaving 3 bases not matched to a gene. This CDR3 comprises 15 residues. Germline assignment: CDR1 SGHNT and CDR2 YENEEA. Here the CDR3 DNA reads TGTGCCAGCAGCTTAGATGGGACAGTTAATCAGCCCCAGCATTTT. Its translation is CASSLDGTVNQPQHF.

This clone was seen more than once but under ten times. The chain has TRBV19 and TRBJ1-3; no clear D gene. CDR3 size: 13 residues. Trimming took 5 bases from V and 3 from J, leaving 8 bases between them. CDR1 is LNHDA and CDR2 is SQIVND in the germline V gene (reference sequence). The CDR3 is CASSGGIGNTIYF. The CDR3 nucleotides are TGTGCCAGTAGTGGAGGGATTGGAAACACCATATATTTT.